What follows is one T cell receptor beta chain and its context. Its antigen is not yet known. Qualities for individual bases were not recorded, and no much larger clone is one base off. The data were obtained in a study of neoadjuvant anti-PD-1 for oral cavity cancer (dated by TCRdb to the early 2020s). With respect to the entire study: Before curative-intent surgical resection, most patients were given three to four biweekly doses of nivolumab at 3 mg/kg. Patients without progression received a fourth nivolumab dose around day 43 and underwent definitive surgical resection on days 50-56. Under RECIST 1.1, patients with complete response, partial response or stable disease were classed as responders, and patients with progression were classed as non-responders. The parent correlative cohort had 12 patients and a response rate of approximately 33%. Findings and caveats that apply to the study as a whole: TCR analyses included only three patients per response group, and the authors called for larger cohorts for validation. Larger post-treatment sizes of preexisting intratumoral clones correlated with greater tumor shrinkage, suggesting expansion of preexisting clones contributed to response. Higher pretreatment blood TCRbeta clonality and lower post-treatment tumor TCRbeta clonality were correlated with higher pretreatment blood Treg/Th17 ratios.

For survey sequencing of tumor libraries, mostly approximately 5.2 ug of input genomic DNA was used, and two replicates were run per sample. Following the manufacturer's instructions, the team built TCRbeta libraries using the immunoSEQ hsTCRbeta kit. The finished libraries were brought together in one pool at approximately 3.2 nM, which was then read using an Illumina NovaSeq 6000 S4 flow cell. In the authors' own workflow: The immunoSEQ Analyzer handled quality control and preprocessing of the raw data. The analysis was limited to productive rearrangements, and each clonotype was defined by a unique CDR3 amino acid sequence. Repertoire clonality was estimated as the Gini-Simpson index, computed with the R package tcR. Gini indices were compared with Student's t test, and associations with tumor size change were assessed by Pearson correlation. TCRdb re-hosts the immuneACCESS table, in-frame sequences only. Its copies lack some clones; in the studies checked, an unresolved V gene accounts for under half of them, and the cause for the rest is not known. Clone size and V and J calls were adopted from that table, with D and trimming inferred from the DNA. For this sample there are 35,000 to 40,000 clones; around 40% appear just once. The ten most abundant clones make up approximately 15% of the sample.

Based on the germline V gene (reference sequence), the CDR1 and CDR2 sequences are LNHDA and SQIVND. Between the V and J ends, shortened by 3 bases and 10 bases respectively, the junction contains 13 bases. The CDR3 starts with the cysteine, ends with the phenylalanine, and has 13 residues. Kept here is only the CDR3 DNA, which spans 39 bases and is read in frame from base 1. This specimen's time point label, interpreted: after neoadjuvant nivolumab, at surgical resection. None of the patients had received prior systemic or radiation treatment, and all were newly diagnosed with stage II-IVA oral cavity squamous cell carcinoma. The cohort was composed of patients with HPV-negative, locally advanced oral cavity squamous cell carcinoma. Samples came from a longitudinal correlative study of a single-arm phase II trial of neoadjuvant nivolumab in oral cavity squamous cell carcinoma. Genomic DNA-based TCRbeta sequencing was performed on subject-matched pre- and post-treatment PBMCs and tumors from three responders and three non-responders. Genomic DNA was isolated from tumor tissue using the Maxwell RSC DNA from Tissue kit.

Sequencing used tumor tissue, obtained after nivolumab (anti-PD-1) treatment. The sequence is built from TRBV19 and TRBJ2-1; the D gene cannot be named for sure. This sequence was found in a person between 35 and 79 years old with oral cavity squamous cell carcinoma. The bases are TGTGCCAGTAGTATTCGGTCTGCTGAAGAGCAGTTCTTC. This translates into CASSIRSAEEQFF.